This T cell receptor (beta chain) was captured in a study of shared clonotypes between healthy human individuals. Regarding the study as a whole: The four-donor shared clonotypes exceeded non-shared clonotypes in generation probability, with non-shared ones scoring lower.

Naivety among CD8 cells was defined by CD45RO negativity and positive CCR7 selection, thereby excluding terminally differentiated effector memory CD45RA+ cells. Germline CDR1 reads SGHRS; CDR2 reads YFSETQ. The germline V and J ends were trimmed by 4 bases and 4 bases, with 8 bases remaining between them. The CDR3 runs to 12 residues. The table lists this clone with a few counts. No antigen is known for it. Other DNA sequences in this sample translate to the same CDR3. Libraries were prepared by immunoSEQ multiplex PCR; TCRdb keeps only in-frame clonotypes and omits some of them. Altogether some 800,000 clones are present, 90% to 95% being singletons, with the ten largest covering under 30%.

The chain has TRBV5-1 and TRBJ1-1; tentatively, D is TRBD1 (5 bases). Sequences were obtained from naive CD8+ T cells sorted from blood. The source is a man aged 30-40 years in good health. This CDR3 is CASSSGGTEAFF. Written as DNA, the CDR3 is TGCGCCAGCAGCAGCGGGGGCACTGAAGCTTTCTTT.